Listed below are T cell receptor beta chains from one sample, sequenced in a study of cytomegalovirus exposure and HLA in healthy donors. Sequencing used immunoSEQ multiplex PCR; TCRdb keeps in-frame clones, though not all of them. The table records 110,000 or so clones, 82% of them present only once. Sequenced material: PBMCs. These receptors were taken from a woman aged 18-30 years in good health and CMV-seronegative. The CDR3 runs from the conserved cysteine through the conserved F or W. D genes are given only for firm matches. The size entry is marked missing in some rows and otherwise reads once, few, many or a size class.

v_gene	d_gene	j_gene	abundance	CDR3aa	CDR3nt
TRBV6-4	NA	TRBJ1-3	NA	CASSAEAGNTIYF	TGTGCCAGCTCCGCGGAGGCTGGAAACACCATATATTTT
TRBV12-5	NA	TRBJ1-6	NA	CASGSGHYNSPLHF	TGTGCTAGTGGTTCGGGACACTATAATTCACCCCTCCACTTT
TRBV7-2	TRBD1	TRBJ1-1	NA	CASSLAGTGAAFF	TGTGCCAGCAGCTTAGCCGGGACAGGGGCGGCTTTCTTT
TRBV25-1	NA	TRBJ2-6	NA	CASSEPTISGANVLTF	TGTGCCAGCAGTGAGCCTACGATCTCTGGGGCCAACGTCCTGACTTTC
TRBV6-6	NA	TRBJ1-1	NA	CASSPWGEAAFF	TGTGCCAGCAGTCCCTGGGGCGAGGCGGCTTTCTTT
TRBV11-3	NA	TRBJ2-3	NA	CASSLGRVGTDTQYF	TGTGCCAGCAGCTTAGGCAGGGTGGGCACAGATACGCAGTATTTT
TRBV5-1	TRBD1	TRBJ1-1	once	CASSFSPGQSNTEAFF	TGCGCCAGCAGCTTCTCTCCGGGACAGTCGAACACTGAAGCTTTCTTT
TRBV19	NA	TRBJ1-1	NA	CASSTQGNTEAFF	TGTGCCAGTAGTACCCAGGGGAACACTGAAGCTTTCTTT
TRBV5-4	NA	TRBJ2-1	NA	CASSLGPGEQFF	TGTGCCAGCAGCTTGGGTCCTGGCGAGCAGTTCTTC
TRBV5-4	NA	TRBJ1-1	NA	CATTVGGRAEAFF	TGTGCCACAACCGTGGGGGGAAGGGCTGAAGCTTTCTTT
TRBV28	NA	TRBJ1-1	NA	CASSRPGLLLNTEAFF	TGTGCCAGCAGTCGACCCGGACTACTCTTGAACACTGAAGCTTTCTTT
TRBV18	NA	TRBJ2-3	NA	CASSPQYSTDTQYF	TGTGCCAGCTCACCACAGTACAGTACAGATACGCAGTATTTT
TRBV5-6	NA	TRBJ1-1	NA	CASSDGVGNTEAFF	TGTGCCAGCAGCGATGGAGTGGGGAACACTGAAGCTTTCTTT
TRBV11-3	NA	TRBJ1-2	once	CASSLVGGLGYTF	TGTGCCAGCAGCTTAGTTGGTGGCCTTGGCTACACCTTC
TRBV6-1	NA	TRBJ1-4	NA	CATQEVGSNEKLFF	TGTGCCACCCAGGAGGTGGGATCTAATGAAAAACTGTTTTTT
TRBV4-3	NA	TRBJ1-1	NA	CASSQGLENTEAFF	TGCGCCAGCAGCCAAGGCCTAGAGAACACTGAAGCTTTCTTT
TRBV7-9	NA	TRBJ2-7	NA	CASSSRTDSYEQYF	TGTGCCAGCAGCTCAAGGACTGACTCCTACGAGCAGTACTTC
TRBV28	NA	TRBJ1-2	NA	CASSAHPGGYTF	TGTGCCAGCAGTGCACACCCAGGGGGCTACACCTTC
TRBV30	TRBD1	TRBJ1-3	NA	CAWTRSRTGNFYAGNTIYF	TGTGCCTGGACTCGTAGCAGGACAGGGAATTTTTATGCTGGAAACACCATATATTTT
TRBV19	NA	TRBJ1-1	NA	CASRWTANTEAFF	TGTGCCAGTCGTTGGACAGCAAACACTGAAGCTTTCTTT
TRBV2	NA	TRBJ2-3	few	CASSDLGAQYF	TGTGCCAGCAGTGACCTAGGGGCGCAGTATTTT
TRBV6-1	NA	TRBJ1-1	NA	CASAPTENTEAFF	TGTGCCAGCGCCCCTACAGAGAACACTGAAGCTTTCTTT
TRBV29-1	TRBD1	TRBJ1-1	NA	CSSTDRGDTEAFF	TGCAGCAGCACGGACAGGGGGGACACTGAAGCTTTCTTT
TRBV2	TRBD1	TRBJ1-1	NA	CASTRDRGGTEAFF	TGTGCCAGCACTCGGGACAGGGGCGGAACTGAAGCTTTCTTT
TRBV10-2	TRBD2	TRBJ2-5	NA	CASSDPGLAGVGQETQYF	TGCGCCAGCAGTGACCCGGGACTAGCGGGGGTGGGGCAAGAGACCCAGTACTTC
TRBV7-2	TRBD2	TRBJ2-3	NA	CASSPRSGRPDTQYF	TGTGCCAGCAGCCCCCGCAGCGGGAGGCCAGATACGCAGTATTTT
TRBV7-8	NA	TRBJ1-1	NA	CASSAPPWARETEAFF	TGTGCCAGCAGCGCTCCCCCGTGGGCGAGGGAAACTGAAGCTTTCTTT
TRBV9	TRBD1	TRBJ1-4	NA	CASSEASGGKLFF	TGTGCCAGCAGCGAAGCTTCAGGGGGAAAACTGTTTTTT
TRBV29-1	NA	TRBJ2-7	NA	CSVESVPPYEQYF	TGCAGCGTTGAATCGGTACCCCCCTACGAGCAGTACTTC
TRBV11-3	TRBD1	TRBJ2-2	once	CASSPRTGSHGELFF	TGTGCCAGCAGCCCCAGGACAGGGTCACACGGGGAGCTGTTTTTT
TRBV2	NA	TRBJ1-6	NA	CASGQGIGNSPLHF	TGTGCCAGCGGGCAGGGGATAGGTAATTCACCCCTCCACTTT
TRBV5-1	TRBD1	TRBJ2-5	NA	CASSLTGVLETQYF	TGCGCCAGCAGCTTGACAGGGGTTTTGGAGACCCAGTACTTC
TRBV6-4	TRBD1	TRBJ1-2	NA	CASSTGDYGYTF	TGTGCCAGCTCAACAGGGGACTATGGCTACACCTTC
TRBV10-3	NA	TRBJ2-3	NA	CAISDRGARDTQYF	TGTGCCATCAGTGACCGGGGGGCGCGGGATACGCAGTATTTT
TRBV6-5	TRBD1	TRBJ1-2	NA	CASQTGSYGYTF	TGTGCCAGCCAGACAGGGTCCTATGGCTACACCTTC
TRBV28	NA	TRBJ1-2	NA	CASSLPGHYGYTF	TGTGCCAGCAGTTTACCGGGTCACTATGGCTACACCTTC
TRBV5-4	TRBD2	TRBJ2-7	NA	CASSFRVSGASGEQYF	TGTGCCAGCAGCTTTAGGGTTAGCGGGGCTTCCGGAGAGCAGTACTTC
TRBV27	TRBD2	TRBJ2-1	NA	CASSLDSSGRGNEQFF	TGTGCCAGCAGCCTCGATAGCAGCGGGAGGGGGAATGAGCAGTTCTTC
TRBV5-1	TRBD1	TRBJ2-2	NA	CASSLGGMTGIRSSGELFF	TGCGCCAGCAGCTTGGGTGGGATGACAGGGATAAGATCGTCCGGGGAGCTGTTTTTT
TRBV27	NA	TRBJ2-4	NA	CASSRRMQPESIQYF	TGTGCCAGCAGCCGTCGAATGCAACCAGAAAGCATTCAGTACTTC
TRBV4-1	NA	TRBJ2-2	NA	CASSHRTGTGELFF	TGCGCCAGCAGCCATCGAACAGGGACCGGGGAGCTGTTTTTT
TRBV12-5	NA	TRBJ1-3	NA	CASGLVRVRGNTIYF	TGTGCTAGTGGTTTGGTACGGGTCAGAGGAAACACCATATATTTT
TRBV6-1	TRBD1	TRBJ2-2	NA	CASRRDSGSTGELFF	TGTGCCAGCAGACGGGACAGTGGGAGCACCGGGGAGCTGTTTTTT
TRBV5-4	NA	TRBJ1-2	NA	CASSLVLGGYGYTF	TGTGCCAGCAGCTTGGTGTTAGGGGGCTATGGCTACACCTTC
TRBV25-1	TRBD1	TRBJ2-3	NA	CASSEWGTGGHTDTQYF	TGTGCCAGCAGTGAATGGGGGACAGGGGGTCACACAGATACGCAGTATTTT
TRBV28	NA	TRBJ1-5	NA	CASSFYSSNQPQHF	TGTGCCAGCAGTTTCTACTCAAGCAATCAGCCCCAGCATTTT
TRBV28	TRBD2	TRBJ2-2	NA	CASSWGGTGELFF	TGTGCCAGCAGTTGGGGGGGCACCGGGGAGCTGTTTTTT
TRBV21-1	NA	TRBJ1-6	NA	CASSTSPLGQLDSPLHF	TGTGCCAGCAGCACGTCACCACTCGGACAGCTAGATTCACCCCTCCACTTT